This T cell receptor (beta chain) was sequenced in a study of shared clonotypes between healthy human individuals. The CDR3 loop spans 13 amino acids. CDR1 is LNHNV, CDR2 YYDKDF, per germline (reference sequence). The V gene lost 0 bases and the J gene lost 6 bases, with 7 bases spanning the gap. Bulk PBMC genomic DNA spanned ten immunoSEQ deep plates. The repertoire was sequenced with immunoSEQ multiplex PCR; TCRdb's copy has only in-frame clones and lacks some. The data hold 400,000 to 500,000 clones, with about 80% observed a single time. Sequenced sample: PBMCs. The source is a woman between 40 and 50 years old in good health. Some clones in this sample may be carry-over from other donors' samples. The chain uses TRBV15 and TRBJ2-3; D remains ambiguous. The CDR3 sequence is CATSRDRADTQYF. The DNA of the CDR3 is TGTGCCACCAGCAGAGATAGGGCCGATACGCAGTATTTT.